The 20 T cell receptor beta chains below were found in one sample sequenced in a study of cytomegalovirus exposure and HLA in healthy donors. PCR employed 60 Vbeta and 13 Jbeta primers. TCRdb's table, derived via immunoSEQ multiplex PCR, lists solely in-frame clones and lacks some. The data show 100,000 to 150,000 clones, with 81% seen just once and about 0.71% held by the top ten. The sample comprised PBMCs. These receptors originate from a man younger than 30 in good health and CMV-seronegative.

The chain combines TRBV29-1 with TRBJ1-1; D ambiguous. Trimming removed 6 bases from V and 4 bases from J, with 12 bases in between. Per the germline V gene, CDR1 is SQVTM and CDR2 is ANQGSEA. This CDR3 is built from 12 residues. CDR3 nucleotide sequence: TGCAGCGTCAGCAGCGGGATCACTGAAGCTTTCTTT. Protein: CSVSSGITEAFF.

This clone was picked up one time. The rearrangement uses TRBV7-9 and TRBJ2-1, with D possibly matching TRBD2 (5 bases). This CDR3 has 16 amino acids. Per the germline V gene, CDR1 is SEHNR and CDR2 is FQNEAQ (reference sequence). V dropped 5 bases and J dropped 7 bases, with 21 bases sitting between them. The CDR3 loop reads CASSRRAGGEGNEQFF. The CDR3 bases are TGTGCCAGCAGCCGCCGGGCGGGTGGGGAAGGGAATGAGCAGTTCTTC. The entire variable domain, with the rest obtained from reference TRBV7-9 and TRBJ2-1, is as follows: DTGVSQNPRHKITKRGQNVTFRCDPISEHNRLYWYRQTLGQGPEFLTYFQNEAQLEKSRLLSDRFSAERPKGSFSTLEIQRTEQGDSAMYLCASSRRAGGEGNEQFFGPGTRLTVL.

This clone was counted between two and nine times. The chain combines TRBV29-1 with TRBJ2-7, with unresolved D. The V gene lost 4 bases and the J gene lost 3 bases, with 19 bases spanning the gap. Germline assignment: CDR1 SQVTM and CDR2 ANQGSEA. The CDR3 loop spans 15 amino acids. In DNA, the CDR3 is TGCAGCGTTGTACCTCGGTCTAGGTCGAACTACGAGCAGTACTTC. Amino acids: CSVVPRSRSNYEQYF.

This sequence joins TRBV15 and TRBJ1-4, with TRBD1 matching 7 bases. The germline gives CDR1 LNHNV, CDR2 YYDKDF (reference sequence). Trimming at V came to 0 bases and at J to 7 bases, leaving 8 bases not matched to a gene. There are 16 residues in the CDR3. The chain's CDR3 is CATSRDLMQGGEKLFF. The CDR3 DNA reads as TGTGCCACCAGCAGAGATCTAATGCAGGGGGGTGAAAAACTGTTTTTT. The variable domain in full, with the rest retrieved from reference TRBV15 and TRBJ1-4, is DAMVIQNPRYQVTQFGKPVTLSCSQTLNHNVMYWYQQKSSQAPKLLFHYYDKDFNNEADTPDNFQSRRPNTSFCFLDIRSPGLGDTAMYLCATSRDLMQGGEKLFFGSGTQLSVL.

V gene TRBV9 combines with J gene TRBJ1-2, with TRBD1 matching over 9 bases. Trimming took 3 bases from V and 8 from J; bases not matched to a gene: 8. The germline CDR1 and CDR2 sequences are SGDLS and YYNGEE. This CDR3 comprises 14 residues. Here the CDR3 DNA reads TGTGCCAGCAGCGGGGGGACAGGGATCGGAGGCTACACCTTC. Residues: CASSGGTGIGGYTF.

In its sample, this clone was seen a few times. V and J are TRBV19 and TRBJ2-2; D is uncertain. CDR1 and CDR2 (germline): LNHDA, SQIVND (reference sequence). Trimming pared 0 bases from V and 7 bases from J, leaving 9 bases between. The CDR3 loop spans 14 amino acids. CDR3 DNA: TGTGCCAGTAGTATAGATCCAGTCTTCGGGGAGCTGTTTTTT. This gives the protein CASSIDPVFGELFF.

The rearrangement links TRBV12-5 to TRBJ2-5; a weak D match, TRBD2 (5 bases). V shed 6 bases and J shed 2 bases, with 13 bases lying between them. The V gene's germline CDR1 is LGHNT and CDR2 FRNRAP. This CDR3 region has 14 residues. The DNA of the CDR3 is TGTGCTAGTGGAAAACTAGAGTTGCAAGAGACCCAGTACTTC. Its protein is CASGKLELQETQYF.

CDR3 sequence reads: CASSLADSYGYTF. CDR3 bases: TGCGCCAGCAGCTTGGCTGACAGCTATGGCTACACCTTC. The chain employs TRBV5-1 and TRBJ1-2; a weak D match, TRBD1 (5 bases). The germline V and J ends were trimmed by 0 bases and 4 bases, with 7 bases remaining between them. CDR3 length equals 13 residues. Germline V CDR1 and CDR2: SGHRS, YFSETQ.

The chain joins TRBV7-9 to TRBJ2-3; maybe TRBD1 (6 bases). Between the trimmed V and J ends, which lost 3 bases and 2 bases, there was a span of 12 bases. CDR1 is SEHNR and CDR2 is FQNEAQ in the germline V gene (reference sequence). The CDR3 length is 15 residues. DNA for the CDR3: TGTGCCAGCAGCTTCGGACAGACAAACACAGATACGCAGTATTTT. This codes for CASSFGQTNTDTQYF.

In DNA form, the CDR3 reads TGCGCCAGCAGCCAAGACAGGGCGGGCAATCAGCCCCAGCATTTT. Its protein is CASSQDRAGNQPQHF. The rearrangement joins TRBV4-3 to TRBJ1-5, with D perhaps TRBD1 (5 bases). V was cut by 0 bases and J by 2 bases, with 8 bases left in between. CDR3 length: 15 residues. Germline values: CDR1 LGHNA, CDR2 YSLEER.

This clone was counted only a few times. The chain has TRBV30 and TRBJ1-6; tentatively, D is TRBD1 (6 bases). V lost 2 bases and J 7 bases, leaving 15 bases between the germline ends. CDR3 length equals 15 residues. Germline V gene lookup returns CDR1 GTSNPN and CDR2 SVGIG (reference sequence). CDR3 nucleotide sequence: TGTGCCTGGAGTCTCCCCGGGACACCAAATTCACCCCTCCACTTT. Residues: CAWSLPGTPNSPLHF.

The sample holds a few counts of this clone. This chain joins TRBV6-6 and TRBJ1-1, with TRBD1 as a possible D gene (6 bases). Trimming removed 6 bases from V and 9 bases from J, with 14 bases in between. CDR3 length: 12 residues. Germline V gene data show CDR1 as MNHNY and CDR2 as SVGAGI (reference sequence). The DNA of the CDR3 is TGTGCCAGCAGGGTGCCCGGGGACAAAGCTTTCTTT. It codes for CASRVPGDKAFF.

This chain connects TRBV7-9 to TRBJ2-5, with unresolved D. Trimming took 5 bases from V and 2 from J, leaving 3 bases between them. CDR1 and CDR2 (germline): SEHNR, FQNEAQ (reference sequence). The CDR3 is made up of 11 amino acids. The CDR3 reads CASSAQETQYF. Here the CDR3 DNA reads TGTGCCAGCAGCGCGCAAGAGACCCAGTACTTC.

The chain carries TRBV5-6 and TRBJ1-4, with no clear D. Trimming took off 0 bases at V and 0 bases at J, with 9 bases between the two ends. The CDR3 totals 16 residues. The germline gives CDR1 SGHDT, CDR2 YYEEEE. CDR3 bases: TGTGCCAGCAGCTTGGGGGCAGCAGCAACTAATGAAAAACTGTTTTTT. It encodes CASSLGAAATNEKLFF.

This chain links TRBV7-9 with TRBJ2-1, with D tentatively TRBD1 (6 bases). The germline CDR1 and CDR2 sequences are SEHNR and FQNEAQ (reference sequence). V lost 5 bases and J 6 bases, leaving 11 bases between the germline ends. CDR3 length equals 13 residues. The CDR3 bases are TGTGCCAGCAGCGGCGACAGGCCCAATGAGCAGTTCTTC. Translating it yields CASSGDRPNEQFF.

This clone was detected a few times. This chain links TRBV27 with TRBJ1-5; the match to TRBD1 covers 9 bases. Germline values: CDR1 MNHEY, CDR2 SMNVEV (reference sequence). The CDR3 has 14 residues. V trimming: 6 bases; J trimming: 6 bases; junction bases outside the gene matches: 6. The CDR3 here is CASRKGQGVQPQHF. In DNA, the CDR3 is TGTGCCAGCAGAAAGGGACAGGGAGTTCAGCCCCAGCATTTT.

The genes are TRBV7-2 and TRBJ1-4; D gene ambiguous. The CDR3 is 15 amino acids. Germline lookup yields CDR1 SGHTA and CDR2 FQGNSA. Deletions cut 1 base from V and 5 bases from J, with 11 bases between. The CDR3 region is CASSLDAGLNEKLFF. Here the CDR3 DNA reads TGTGCCAGCAGCTTAGATGCAGGATTGAATGAAAAACTGTTTTTT.

The chain couples TRBV19 to TRBJ2-2; 7 positions agree with TRBD1. The CDR3 is 20 amino acids. The V segment lost 3 bases and the J segment 3 bases; nucleotides outside the gene matches: 19. Germline V gives CDR1 LNHDA, CDR2 SQIVND (reference sequence). The CDR3 spells CASSISPPDKGQLDTGELFF. CDR3 nucleotides: TGTGCCAGTAGTATTAGTCCGCCTGACAAGGGACAGCTGGACACCGGGGAGCTGTTTTTT.

The rearrangement links TRBV28 to TRBJ1-1; D gene ambiguous. CDR1 and CDR2 (germline): MDHEN, SYDVKM. The CDR3 is made up of 16 amino acids. V was clipped by 1 base and J by 7 bases, with 19 bases between them. For the CDR3, the DNA is TGTGCCAGCAGTTTATTCTTTGTATCAGTCGCGGTTGAAGCTTTCTTT. Residues: CASSLFFVSVAVEAFF.

This clone was seen just once. The chain combines TRBV7-9 with TRBJ2-2, with D perhaps TRBD1 (6 bases). Trimming pared 3 bases from V and 7 bases from J, leaving 15 bases between. Germline V gene lookup returns CDR1 SEHNR and CDR2 FQNEAQ (reference sequence). The CDR3 spans 15 residues. The DNA of the CDR3 is TGTGCCAGCAGCTTGTTACAGGGATTCGGCGGGGAGCTGTTTTTT. Translation: CASSLLQGFGGELFF.